The TCR beta chain under discussion was sequenced for a study of T cells in localized non-small cell lung cancer. TCRdb keeps only in-frame clones here, not all; method: immunoSEQ multiplex PCR. The sample lists around 2,000 clones; more than 20% were seen once. This clone has only a few counts. Its antigen is undetermined. Study-wide points: Heterogeneity remains possible because sequencing was limited to only one tumor region. In uninvolved adjacent lung, T cell clonality reached its highest value, exceeding tumor. Greater T cell density in blood accompanied longer overall survival. Median detection of top 100 tumor clones in adjacent lung was approximately 50 clones.

Germline CDR1 reads SGHNT; CDR2 reads YENEEA. This CDR3 contains 14 residues. V lost 5 bases, J lost 6 bases, and 13 bases lay in between. The rearrangement links TRBV11-3 to TRBJ2-2; the D is unclear. This sequence originates from a woman aged 40 to 75 with stage I squamous cell lung carcinoma. The sample here was lung tumor tissue, taken before any cancer treatment. The CDR3 region is CASSLGSNSGELFF. The CDR3 region has the DNA TGTGCCAGCAGCCTCGGTTCGAATTCCGGGGAGCTGTTTTTT.